These 2 T cell receptor beta chains came from one sample sequenced in a study of blood T cell repertoires in COVID-19. The method was immunoSEQ multiplex PCR; TCRdb's version includes in-frame clones alone and lacks a portion of them. The sample lists roughly 75,000 clones; over 65% were seen once. Input material: peripheral blood. The receptors were sampled from a human donor with acute or convalescent COVID-19. The donor label of this sample is uncertain.

V usage is TRBV2 and J usage is TRBJ2-7, with 7 nucleotides matching TRBD1. The ends lost 6 bases at V and 6 bases at J; junction bases unmatched: 5. Germline V gene data show CDR1 as SNHLY and CDR2 as FYNNEI. CDR3 length: 12 residues. For the CDR3, the DNA is TGTGCCAGCAGCCCCGACAGGGCCGAGCAGTACTTC. Its translation: CASSPDRAEQYF.

This chain uses TRBV27 with TRBJ1-1, with D possibly TRBD1 on 5 matching bases. The germline gives CDR1 MNHEY, CDR2 SMNVEV (reference sequence). V lost 2 bases and J 0 bases, leaving 10 bases between the germline ends. This CDR3 has 15 amino acids. DNA for the CDR3: TGTGCCAGCAGTTTAGACAGACTGATGAACACTGAAGCTTTCTTT. This gives the protein CASSLDRLMNTEAFF.